The clone carrying this TCR beta chain was seen a single time. The antigen is unknown. V dropped 2 bases and J dropped 3 bases, with 15 bases sitting between them. CDR1 is SGHDT, CDR2 YYEEEE, per germline. The CDR3 extends over 15 amino acids. The PCR ran on 60 Vbeta and 13 Jbeta primers. Sequencing used immunoSEQ multiplex PCR; TCRdb keeps in-frame clones, though not all of them. The sample has more than 85,000 clones; roughly 78% are singletons. These data come from a study of cytomegalovirus exposure and HLA in healthy donors. Study conclusions and caveats: TRBV6-2, TRBV6-3 and some other V segments were unresolvable in 87-base-pair reads.

The sequence was obtained from a woman aged 25 to 39 in good health and CMV-seronegative. The chain couples TRBV5-6 to TRBJ2-7; D unclear. Sequencing used PBMCs. The CDR3 coding sequence is TGTGCCAGCAGCTTCGAGCCAGCGAATTTCTACGAGCAGTACTTC. Translated, it gives CASSFEPANFYEQYF.